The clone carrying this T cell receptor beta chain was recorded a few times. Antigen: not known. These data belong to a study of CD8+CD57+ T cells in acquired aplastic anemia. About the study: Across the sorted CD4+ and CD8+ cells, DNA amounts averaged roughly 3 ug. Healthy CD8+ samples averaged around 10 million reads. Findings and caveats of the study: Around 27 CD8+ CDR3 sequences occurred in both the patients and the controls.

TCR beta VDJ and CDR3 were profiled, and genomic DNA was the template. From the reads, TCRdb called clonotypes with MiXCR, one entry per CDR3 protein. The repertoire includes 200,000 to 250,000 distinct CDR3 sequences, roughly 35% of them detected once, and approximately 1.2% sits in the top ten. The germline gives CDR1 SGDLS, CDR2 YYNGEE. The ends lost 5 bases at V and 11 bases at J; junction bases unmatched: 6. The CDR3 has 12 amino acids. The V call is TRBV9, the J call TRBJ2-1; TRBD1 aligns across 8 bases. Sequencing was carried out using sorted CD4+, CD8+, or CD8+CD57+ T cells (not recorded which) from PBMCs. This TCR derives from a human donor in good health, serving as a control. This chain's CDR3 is CASSVDRGKQFF. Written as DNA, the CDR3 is TGTGCCAGCAGTGTTGACAGGGGTAAGCAGTTCTTC.